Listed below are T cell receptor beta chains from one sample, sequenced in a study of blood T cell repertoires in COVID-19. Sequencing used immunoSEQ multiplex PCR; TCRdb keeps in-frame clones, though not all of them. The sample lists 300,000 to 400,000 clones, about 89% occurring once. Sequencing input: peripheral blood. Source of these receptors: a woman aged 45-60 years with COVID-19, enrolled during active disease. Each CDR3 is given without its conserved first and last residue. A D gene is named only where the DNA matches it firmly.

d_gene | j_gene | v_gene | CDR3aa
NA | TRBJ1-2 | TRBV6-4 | ASRPDTNYGYT
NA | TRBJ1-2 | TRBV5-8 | ASRLRTVLNYGYT
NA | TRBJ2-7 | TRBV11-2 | ASSLQYEQY
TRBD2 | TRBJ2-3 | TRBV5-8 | ASSLTSGRADTQY
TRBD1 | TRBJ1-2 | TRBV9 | ASSVWDRGRDGYT
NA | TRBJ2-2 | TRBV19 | ASSRGQTSTGELF
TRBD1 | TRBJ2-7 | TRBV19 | ASRGYRDSSYEQY
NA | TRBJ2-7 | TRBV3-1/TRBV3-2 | ASRSGGYEQY
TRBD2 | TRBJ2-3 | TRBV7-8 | ASSTGGYGTDTQY
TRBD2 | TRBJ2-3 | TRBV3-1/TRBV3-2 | ASSQTTGLAGPSYTDTQY
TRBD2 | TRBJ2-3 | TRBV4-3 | ASSQTRAGGPADTQY
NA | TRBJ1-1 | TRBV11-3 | ASMPGMNTEAF
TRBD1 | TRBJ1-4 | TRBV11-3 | ASSSRQGVPNEKLF
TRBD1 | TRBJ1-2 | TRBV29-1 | SVEVLYRGNSGYT
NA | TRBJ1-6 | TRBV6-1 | ASSEGSSPLH
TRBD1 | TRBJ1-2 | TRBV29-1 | SVVQGIDYGYT
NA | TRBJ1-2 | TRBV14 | ASSQDLRGGTGYT